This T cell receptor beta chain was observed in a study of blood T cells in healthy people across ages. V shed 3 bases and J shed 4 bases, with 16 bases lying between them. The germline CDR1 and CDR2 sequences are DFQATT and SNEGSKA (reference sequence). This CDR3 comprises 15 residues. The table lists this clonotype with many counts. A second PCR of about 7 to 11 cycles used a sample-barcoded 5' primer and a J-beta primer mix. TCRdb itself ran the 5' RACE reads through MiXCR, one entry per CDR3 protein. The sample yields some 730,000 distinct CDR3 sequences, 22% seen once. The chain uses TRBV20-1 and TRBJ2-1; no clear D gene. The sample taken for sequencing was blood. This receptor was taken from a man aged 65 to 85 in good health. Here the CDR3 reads CSASLDWSTYNEQFF. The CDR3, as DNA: TGCAGTGCTAGCCTTGACTGGAGTACTTACAATGAGCAGTTCTTC.